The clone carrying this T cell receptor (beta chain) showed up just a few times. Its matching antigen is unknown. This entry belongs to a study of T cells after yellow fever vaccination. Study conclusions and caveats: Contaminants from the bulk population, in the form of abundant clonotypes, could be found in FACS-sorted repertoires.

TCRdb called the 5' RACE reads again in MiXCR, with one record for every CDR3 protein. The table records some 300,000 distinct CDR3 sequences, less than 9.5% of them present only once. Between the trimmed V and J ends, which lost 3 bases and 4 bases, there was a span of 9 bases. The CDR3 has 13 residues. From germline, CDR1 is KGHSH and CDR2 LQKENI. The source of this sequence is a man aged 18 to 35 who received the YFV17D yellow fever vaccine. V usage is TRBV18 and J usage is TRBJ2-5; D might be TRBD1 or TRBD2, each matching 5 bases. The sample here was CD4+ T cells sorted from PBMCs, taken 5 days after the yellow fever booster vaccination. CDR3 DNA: TGTGCCAGCTCACCGAGGGACCTAGAGACCCAGTACTTC. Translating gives CASSPRDLETQYF.